The rows below give T cell receptor beta chains drawn from one sample of a study of blood T cell repertoires in COVID-19. Sequenced by immunoSEQ multiplex PCR; TCRdb stores in-frame clones only, minus some. Among roughly 360,000 clones listed, more than 75% were seen once. Sequenced input: peripheral blood. These receptor sequences come from a human donor with acute or convalescent COVID-19. The donor label of this sample is uncertain. CDR3s include the opening cysteine and the closing phenylalanine or tryptophan. D genes are given only for firm matches. Expanded clones are given a class, and other clones once, few, many or no size at all.

d_call	clone_size	j_call	v_call	cdr3_nt	cdr3_aa
-	-	TRBJ1-2	TRBV29-1	TGCAGCGCAGCCGTTAACTATGGCTACACCTTC	CSAAVNYGYTF
-	-	TRBJ2-7	TRBV2	TGTGCCAGCAGTGCGGGCAGGGGCTACGAGCAGTACTTC	CASSAGRGYEQYF
TRBD2	-	TRBJ2-7	TRBV9	TGTGCCAGCAGCGTAGGGGGTAGCGGGAGCTACGAGCAGTACTTC	CASSVGGSGSYEQYF
-	-	TRBJ2-5	TRBV13	TGTGCCAGCAGCCTCGGGGGTATCAAAGAGACCCAGTACTTC	CASSLGGIKETQYF
TRBD1	-	TRBJ1-2	TRBV27	TGTGCCAGCAGTTTAAACAGGGGGTGGTATGGCTACACCTTC	CASSLNRGWYGYTF
-	-	TRBJ1-6	TRBV6-6	TGTGCCAGCAGTTACTCGATCGTCAGTTATAATTCACCCCTCCACTTT	CASSYSIVSYNSPLHF
-	-	TRBJ2-2	TRBV2	TGTGCCAGCAGGGTTTCAGGGGACACCGGGGAGCTGTTTTTT	CASRVSGDTGELFF
-	-	TRBJ1-1	TRBV5-1	TGCGCCAGCAGCTCCGGGACACCTAACACTGAAGCTTTCTTT	CASSSGTPNTEAFF
-	-	TRBJ2-7	TRBV5-8	TGTGCCAGCAGCCTAATAATCAACCGGGTGGTACTAGACTTTACCGACGAGCAGTACTTC	CASSLIINRVVLDFTDEQYF
-	-	TRBJ1-2	TRBV5-1	TGCGCCAGCAGCTTGGAATCTGAGGACTACGGCTACACCTTC	CASSLESEDYGYTF
TRBD2	-	TRBJ2-5	TRBV9	TGTGCCAGCAGCTGGACTAGCGGCGCTCAAGAGACCCAGTACTTC	CASSWTSGAQETQYF
TRBD2	-	TRBJ2-5	TRBV5-4	TGTGCCAGCAGCTTCCCGACTAGCGGGAGGGCCCCCCAGTACTTC	CASSFPTSGRAPQYF
-	-	TRBJ2-7	TRBV3-1/TRBV3-2	TGTGCCAGCAGCCAAACAACAGTCTACGAGCAGTACTTC	CASSQTTVYEQYF
-	-	TRBJ2-7	TRBV5-6	TGTGCCAGCAGCCTCACCATACGACAGGTGCGCTACGAGCAGTACTTC	CASSLTIRQVRYEQYF
TRBD1	-	TRBJ1-2	TRBV29-1	TGCAGCGTTGATTCCCCGGACAGGTTGGTCGATGGCTACACCTTC	CSVDSPDRLVDGYTF
TRBD1	-	TRBJ2-7	TRBV2	TGTGCCAGCAGAGCCGGGACAGGGAGTTGGGAGCAGTACTTC	CASRAGTGSWEQYF
-	once	TRBJ2-2	TRBV7-9	TGTGCCAGCAGCCCAAACAGGGTCGCGAACACCGGGGAGCTGTTTTTT	CASSPNRVANTGELFF
-	few	TRBJ1-1	TRBV7-8	TGTGCCAGCAGCCTCCGGTCCGGGAGCACTGAAGCTTTCTTT	CASSLRSGSTEAFF
-	-	TRBJ2-6	TRBV6-1	TGTGCCAGCAGTGACCACAGGGTGACTGGGGCCAACGTCCTGACTTTC	CASSDHRVTGANVLTF
-	-	TRBJ1-1	TRBV13	TGTGCCAGCAGCCCGGTGGGACGTGGGGGCCTGAAGACTGAAGCTTTCTTT	CASSPVGRGGLKTEAFF
-	-	TRBJ1-5	TRBV6-5	TGTGCCAGCACATTTACAGGACCCCAGCATTTT	CASTFTGPQHF
-	-	TRBJ1-5	TRBV5-6	TGTGCCAGCAGCCGGGGGGGATATAGCAATCAGCCCCAGCATTTT	CASSRGGYSNQPQHF
-	-	TRBJ2-1	TRBV9	TGTGCCAGCAGCGAATCGTTAGCGTCGTACAATGAGCAGTTCTTC	CASSESLASYNEQFF
-	-	TRBJ1-1	TRBV5-6	TGTGCCAGCAGCCTGAGCGGGGCCACTGAAGCTTTCTTT	CASSLSGATEAFF
-	-	TRBJ2-2	TRBV4-1	TGCGCCAGCAGCCCGAAGCTATTCAGGAAGAGACAGTATTACGGGGAGCTGTTTTTT	CASSPKLFRKRQYYGELFF
TRBD1	-	TRBJ1-4	TRBV29-1	TGCAGCGTTGGCGGGGGACAGGGGTATGAAAAACTGTTTTTT	CSVGGGQGYEKLFF
-	once	TRBJ1-1	TRBV27	TGTGCCAGCAGTTCAATTGCCCCAACTACTGAAGCTTTCTTT	CASSSIAPTTEAFF
-	-	TRBJ2-7	TRBV6-6	TGTGCCACCCTGGGGGGGGCGGCTGGTGAGCAGTACTTC	CATLGGAAGEQYF
TRBD1	few	TRBJ2-4	TRBV7-8	TGTGCCAGCAGCTTAACTCAGGGGGCGAAAAACATTCAGTACTTC	CASSLTQGAKNIQYF
-	-	TRBJ1-6	TRBV19	TGTGCCAGTAGTCGTCGGACAGATAATTCACCCCTCCACTTT	CASSRRTDNSPLHF
TRBD1	-	TRBJ2-5	TRBV5-4	TGTGCCAGCAGCCGGACAGGGGTAAGAGAGACCCAGTACTTC	CASSRTGVRETQYF
-	-	TRBJ1-6	TRBV5-1	TGCGCCAGCAGCTTCTGGGTAGAGGGAACACCCCTCCACTTT	CASSFWVEGTPLHF